The 30 T cell receptor beta chains reported below all come from one sample, sequenced in a study of shared clonotypes between healthy human individuals. Libraries were prepared by immunoSEQ multiplex PCR; TCRdb keeps only in-frame clonotypes and omits some of them. Found here are roughly 2,500,000 clones, roughly 93% of them singletons; the top ten hold roughly 0.39%. The sample consisted of naive CD4+ T cells from PBMCs. The subset: CD45RA+ positively selected. The receptor set was obtained from a man aged 18 to 29 in good health. Some clones in this sample may be carry-over from other donors' samples.

In its sample, this clone was seen once. CDR3 protein: CASSLGQVSREQYF. The CDR3 DNA follows: TGCGCCAGCAGCTTGGGACAGGTCTCGCGCGAGCAGTACTTC. The chain recombines TRBV5-1 with TRBJ2-7; D is possibly TRBD1 (6 bases). Germline CDR1 and CDR2: SGHRS and YFSETQ. The CDR3 has 14 amino acids. The V end lost 0 bases, the J end lost 6 bases, and 13 bases lay between the germline ends.

The chain couples TRBV7-2 to TRBJ1-4; D gene ambiguous. Germline V gene data show CDR1 as SGHTA and CDR2 as FQGNSA. The CDR3 has 15 amino acids. With 5 bases removed from V and 0 bases from J, the gap between germline ends came to 10 bases. The CDR3: CASSPRGATNEKLFF. CDR3 sequence (DNA): TGTGCCAGCAGCCCTCGCGGTGCAACTAATGAAAAACTGTTTTTT.

The chain uses TRBV5-1 and TRBJ1-4; no clear D gene. V gave up 0 bases and J gave up 8 bases, with 11 bases separating them. The CDR3 contains 14 residues. Per germline, CDR1 SGHRS and CDR2 YFSETQ. CDR3 loop: CASSLGATVEKLFF. Written as DNA, the CDR3 is TGCGCCAGCAGCTTGGGCGCAACGGTCGAAAAACTGTTTTTT. Based on the CDR3 plus reference TRBV5-1 and TRBJ1-4, the full variable domain is KAGVTQTPRYLIKTRGQQVTLSCSPISGHRSVSWYQQTPGQGLQFLFEYFSETQRNKGNFPGRFSGRQFSNSRSEMNVSTLELGDSALYLCASSLGATVEKLFFGSGTQLSVL.

This chain links TRBV18 with TRBJ2-5; no firm D call. V lost 4 bases, J lost 5 bases, and 14 bases lay in between. The CDR3 runs 14 residues. Germline CDR1 is KGHSH and CDR2 is LQKENI. Here the CDR3 reads CASSLLRATETQYF. CDR3 nucleotide sequence: TGTGCCAGCTCACTCCTTAGAGCGACGGAGACCCAGTACTTC.

This clone was seen a single time. The CDR3: CASSSNRDRGVEQYF. As DNA, the CDR3 is TGTGCCAGCAGCTCGAACCGGGACAGGGGTGTCGAGCAGTACTTC. V is TRBV7-9 and J is TRBJ2-7, with 10 positions matching TRBD1. Germline CDR1 SEHNR, CDR2 FQNEAQ (reference sequence). The V gene end was trimmed by 4 bases and the J gene end by 6 bases; junction bases not matched to a gene: 9. This CDR3 contains 15 residues.

The chain has TRBV7-2 and TRBJ2-3; 7 bases align to TRBD1. V was clipped by 5 bases and J by 3 bases; unmatched bases: 5. Germline values: CDR1 SGHTA, CDR2 FQGNSA. CDR3 length equals 14 residues. The CDR3 coding sequence is TGTGCCAGCAGCAACAGGGGTGGTACAGATACGCAGTATTTT. Residues: CASSNRGGTDTQYF.

This clone was seen once. V and J are TRBV29-1 and TRBJ1-4, with D perhaps matching TRBD1 (5 bases). V lost 7 bases to trimming and J lost 7 bases, with 13 bases between them. Germline-derived CDR1 and CDR2 are SQVTM and ANQGSEA. This CDR3 comprises 12 residues. This CDR3 is CSGIQGSEKLFF. CDR3 coding DNA: TGCAGCGGAATTCAGGGAAGTGAAAAACTGTTTTTT.

The chain uses TRBV11-3 and TRBJ2-5; 15 nucleotides agree with TRBD2. CDR3 size: 17 residues. Germline values: CDR1 SGHNT, CDR2 YENEEA. Trimming removed 5 bases from V and 1 base from J; junction bases left unmatched: 5. CDR3 nucleotides: TGTGCCAGCAGCCTGGGACTAGCGGGAGGTATCCAAGAGACCCAGTACTTC. It translates to CASSLGLAGGIQETQYF.

The sample holds one count of this clone. The chain recombines TRBV2 with TRBJ1-2; D not certain. The CDR3 totals 12 residues. With 6 bases removed from V and 7 bases from J, the gap between germline ends came to 12 bases. Looked up from germline, CDR1 is SNHLY and CDR2 is FYNNEI. The CDR3 loop is CASRGLAGGYTF. The CDR3 coding sequence is TGTGCCAGCAGGGGCCTCGCCGGTGGCTACACCTTC.

V gene TRBV15 combines with J gene TRBJ2-1; D is ambiguous. V was cut by 0 bases and J by 10 bases, with 10 bases left in between. Germline lookup yields CDR1 LNHNV and CDR2 YYDKDF (reference sequence). This CDR3 has 13 residues. The CDR3 reads CATSRDPGREQFF. Here the CDR3 DNA reads TGTGCCACCAGCAGAGACCCCGGCAGGGAGCAGTTCTTC.

The chain is built from TRBV10-3 and TRBJ1-4; D might be TRBD1 (5 bases). CDR1 is ENHRY, CDR2 SYGVKD, per germline. The CDR3 covers 15 residues. V was pared by 0 bases and J by 13 bases, with 18 bases between. Here the CDR3 DNA reads TGTGCCATCAGTGAGTCACGGGCCCCCGAGGGGAGACTGTTTTTT. Protein product: CAISESRAPEGRLFF.

V and J are TRBV6-5 and TRBJ2-5, with D uncertain. The CDR3 spans 14 residues. The V and J ends lost 3 bases and 2 bases respectively, with 10 bases between them. Germline V gives CDR1 MNHEY, CDR2 SVGAGI. CDR3 DNA sequence: TGTGCCAGCAGTTATGCCGGCAGTCAAGAGACCCAGTACTTC. Its translation is CASSYAGSQETQYF.

The rearrangement uses TRBV30 and TRBJ1-3, with 8 bases matching TRBD1. Germline lookup yields CDR1 GTSNPN and CDR2 SVGIG (reference sequence). J was trimmed by 0 bases and V by 4 bases; bases with no gene match: 14. The CDR3 spans 18 residues. The CDR3, as DNA: TGTGCCTGGACCACAGGGGACAGGACTCTTTTCTCTGGAAACACCATATATTTT. Its translation: CAWTTGDRTLFSGNTIYF.

The CDR3 DNA follows: TGTGCCAGTAGCCATGACAGGGGCCTCACTGAAGCTTTCTTT. Translating it yields CASSHDRGLTEAFF. This sequence joins TRBV19 and TRBJ1-1, with 8 bases aligning to TRBD1. Trimming cost V 6 bases and J 4 bases; bases outside gene matches: 7. Germline V gene lookup returns CDR1 LNHDA and CDR2 SQIVND (reference sequence). This CDR3 comprises 14 residues.

This chain joins TRBV7-2 and TRBJ2-6, with a weak D call TRBD2 (6 bases). The germline gives CDR1 SGHTA, CDR2 FQGNSA. The germline V and J ends were trimmed by 5 bases and 0 bases, with 8 bases remaining between them. The CDR3 is made up of 15 amino acids. CDR3 sequence (DNA): TGTGCCAGCAGCCCGGGGGACTCTGGGGCCAACGTCCTGACTTTC. Translated: CASSPGDSGANVLTF.

This chain connects TRBV5-1 to TRBJ1-2; possible D gene TRBD1, 6 bases. CDR3 size: 16 residues. Trimming pared 0 bases from V and 3 bases from J, leaving 15 bases between. Looked up from germline, CDR1 is SGHRS and CDR2 is YFSETQ. The CDR3 is CASSLVGPQGYYGYTF. As DNA, the CDR3 is TGCGCCAGCAGCTTGGTGGGGCCCCAGGGGTACTATGGCTACACCTTC.

The chain recombines TRBV10-2 with TRBJ2-3, with TRBD1 matching over 9 bases. Per germline, CDR1 WSHSY and CDR2 SAAADI. The V segment lost 6 bases and the J segment 2 bases; nucleotides outside the gene matches: 6. This CDR3 spans 15 amino acids. The CDR3 region is CASRVGQGSTDTQYF. CDR3 in DNA: TGCGCCAGCAGGGTAGGACAGGGGTCCACAGATACGCAGTATTTT.

This chain connects TRBV2 to TRBJ2-6; no reliable D call. V lost 5 bases and J lost 0, with 5 bases in between. The CDR3 is made up of 14 amino acids. Germline assignment: CDR1 SNHLY and CDR2 FYNNEI. CDR3 amino acids: CASSPGSGANVLTF. In nucleotides, the CDR3 is TGTGCCAGCAGTCCCGGCTCTGGGGCCAACGTCCTGACTTTC.

This clone was seen just once. The chain has TRBV6-1 and TRBJ2-7, with TRBD1 matching over 9 bases. Unmatched junction bases numbered 15, after V lost 4 bases and J lost 5 bases. CDR3 length: 17 residues. Germline-derived CDR1 and CDR2 are MNHNS and SASEGT. The CDR3: CASSAAVGGQGSHEQYF. In DNA, the CDR3 is TGTGCCAGCAGTGCAGCGGTAGGGGGACAGGGTTCCCACGAGCAGTACTTC.

This chain links TRBV10-3 with TRBJ2-1; 9 positions match TRBD1. CDR3 size: 15 residues. The V and J ends lost 7 bases and 5 bases, in that order; junction bases with no gene match: 9. CDR1 is ENHRY, CDR2 SYGVKD, per germline. The CDR3 sequence: CAIKGSGTGNNEQFF. The DNA of the CDR3 is TGTGCCATCAAGGGGAGTGGGACAGGGAACAATGAGCAGTTCTTC.

V is TRBV9 and J is TRBJ2-3, with TRBD1 identical over 8 bases. CDR3 size: 17 residues. The germline V gene encodes CDR1 SGDLS and CDR2 YYNGEE. Trimming removed 3 bases from V and 1 base from J; junction bases left unmatched: 10. The CDR3 DNA is TGTGCCAGCAGCGCCCAGCCGACAGGGGCGGGCACAGATACGCAGTATTTT. This gives the protein CASSAQPTGAGTDTQYF.

This rearrangement joins TRBV28 to TRBJ2-5; D might be TRBD1 or TRBD2, each matching 5 bases. V was cut by 6 bases and J by 0 bases, with 8 bases left in between. This CDR3 comprises 13 residues. Looked up from germline, CDR1 is MDHEN and CDR2 is SYDVKM. CDR3 sequence reads: CASRGPNQETQYF. The CDR3 DNA reads as TGTGCCAGCAGGGGACCGAACCAAGAGACCCAGTACTTC.

This chain connects TRBV28 to TRBJ2-7; 12 nucleotides agree with TRBD2. Per germline, CDR1 MDHEN and CDR2 SYDVKM. The trim removed 3 bases at V and 3 bases at J, leaving 6 bases unmatched. There are 16 residues in the CDR3. The CDR3, as DNA: TGTGCCAGCAGTTTTACCCGGACTAGCGGGATCTACGAGCAGTACTTC. It codes for CASSFTRTSGIYEQYF.

This chain links TRBV7-2 with TRBJ1-3; TRBD1 matches 10 bases. V trimming: 5 bases; J trimming: 3 bases; junction bases outside the gene matches: 4. CDR3 size: 15 residues. Per the germline V gene, CDR1 is SGHTA and CDR2 is FQGNSA. CDR3: CASSLRDRGGNTIYF. For the CDR3, the DNA is TGTGCCAGCAGCCTCAGGGACAGGGGTGGAAACACCATATATTTT. Full variable domain (missing parts from reference TRBV7-2 and TRBJ1-3): GAGVSQSPSNKVTEKGKDVELRCDPISGHTALYWYRQSLGQGLEFLIYFQGNSAPDKSGLPSDRFSAERTGGSVSTLTIQRTQQEDSAVYLCASSLRDRGGNTIYFGEGSWLTVV.

The genes are TRBV14 and TRBJ2-1, with a possible D match to TRBD2 (6 bases). Germline CDR1 reads SGHDN; CDR2 reads FVKESK. The CDR3 totals 14 residues. Between the trimmed V and J ends, which lost 0 bases and 8 bases, there was a span of 11 bases. DNA of the CDR3: TGTGCCAGCAGCCAAGATACGGGGGTGTATGAGCAGTTCTTC. Translation: CASSQDTGVYEQFF. The variable domain in full, completed from reference TRBV14 and TRBJ2-1, reads EAGVTQFPSHSVIEKGQTVTLRCDPISGHDNLYWYRRVMGKEIKFLLHFVKESKQDESGMPNNRFLAERTGGTYSTLKVQPAELEDSGVYFCASSQDTGVYEQFFGPGTRLTVL.

A few counts support this clone. The chain uses TRBV4-1 and TRBJ1-4; D not resolved. This CDR3 contains 15 residues. Between the trimmed V and J ends, which lost 4 bases and 0 bases, there was a span of 9 bases. In germline, CDR1 is MGHRA, CDR2 YSYEKL. CDR3 in amino acids: CASSLWRTTNEKLFF. The CDR3, as DNA: TGCGCCAGCAGCCTATGGAGAACAACTAATGAAAAACTGTTTTTT.

This sequence joins TRBV2 and TRBJ1-2; D unresolved. From germline, CDR1 is SNHLY and CDR2 FYNNEI. Trimming pared 5 bases from V and 4 bases from J, leaving 11 bases between. The CDR3 has 13 residues. The CDR3 region is CASSWALGYGYTF. As DNA, the CDR3 is TGTGCCAGCAGTTGGGCTCTAGGCTATGGCTACACCTTC.

The V call is TRBV7-9, the J call TRBJ2-2; 14 nucleotides agree with TRBD2. CDR1 SEHNR and CDR2 FQNEAQ come from the germline V gene (reference sequence). The CDR3 contains 19 residues. Trimming at V came to 5 bases and at J to 1 base, leaving 9 bases not matched to a gene. The CDR3 sequence is CASSLRLAGGPVNTGELFF. The CDR3 nucleotides are TGTGCCAGCAGCCTTAGACTAGCGGGAGGGCCTGTGAACACCGGGGAGCTGTTTTTT.

The V and J genes are TRBV4-3 and TRBJ1-6; D gene ambiguous. V was clipped by 2 bases and J by 10 bases, with 9 bases between them. From germline, CDR1 is LGHNA and CDR2 YSLEER. The CDR3 runs to 13 residues. The DNA for the CDR3 is TGCGCCAGCAGCCAAAGGGTAGAGTCACCCCTCCACTTT. Encoded protein: CASSQRVESPLHF.

The chain couples TRBV7-8 to TRBJ2-5; D remains unclear. The length of the CDR3 is 12 residues. Looked up from germline, CDR1 is SGHVS and CDR2 is FQNEAQ. The V end lost 5 bases, the J end lost 5 bases, and 9 bases lay between the germline ends. The CDR3: CASSTQMETQYF. In DNA form, the CDR3 reads TGTGCCAGCAGCACCCAAATGGAGACCCAGTACTTC.